This TCR beta chain was documented in a study of cytomegalovirus exposure and HLA in healthy donors. This CDR3 region has 15 residues. Trimming pared 2 bases from V and 8 bases from J, leaving 17 bases between. Germline CDR1 reads SGHDT; CDR2 reads YYEEEE. 60 Vbeta and 13 Jbeta primers were used in PCR. Clones were sequenced by immunoSEQ multiplex PCR, and TCRdb holds only the in-frame ones, with some missing. This sample has under 150,000 clones; 81% occur once, and the top ten carry 5.5% to 7.5%. This clone showed up just a few times. The chain is built from TRBV5-6 and TRBJ2-1; a weak D match, TRBD1 (5 bases). The receptor was derived from a woman aged 40 to 50 in good health and CMV-seropositive. The material sequenced was PBMCs. The CDR3 nucleotides read TGTGCCAGCAGCTTCAACTCGCCAGGGCCGGATGAGCAGTTCTTC. It encodes CASSFNSPGPDEQFF.